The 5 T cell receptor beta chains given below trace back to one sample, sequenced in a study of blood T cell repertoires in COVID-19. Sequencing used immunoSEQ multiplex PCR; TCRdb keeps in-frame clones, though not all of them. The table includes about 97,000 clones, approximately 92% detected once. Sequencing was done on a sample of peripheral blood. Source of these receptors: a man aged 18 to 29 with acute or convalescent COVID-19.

Here the CDR3 DNA reads TGCGCCAGCAGCTCGGACAGGGTGGGGGGCTACACCTTC. Protein sequence: CASSSDRVGGYTF. J is TRBJ1-2 and V is TRBV5-1, with 8 bases matching TRBD1. This CDR3 region has 13 residues. V trimming: 3 bases; J trimming: 8 bases; junction bases outside the gene matches: 6. Per germline, CDR1 SGHRS and CDR2 YFSETQ.

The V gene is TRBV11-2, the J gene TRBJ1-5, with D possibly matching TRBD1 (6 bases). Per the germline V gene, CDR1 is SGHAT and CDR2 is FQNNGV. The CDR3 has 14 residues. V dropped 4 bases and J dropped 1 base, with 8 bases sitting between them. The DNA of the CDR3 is TGTGCCAGCAGCTCTGGACAGAGCAATCAGCCCCAGCATTTT. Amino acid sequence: CASSSGQSNQPQHF.

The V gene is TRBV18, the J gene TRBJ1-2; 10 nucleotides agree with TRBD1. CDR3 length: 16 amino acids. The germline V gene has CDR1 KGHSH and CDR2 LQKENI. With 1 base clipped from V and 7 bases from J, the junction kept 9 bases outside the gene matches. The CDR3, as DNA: TGTGCCAGCTCACCACGTCCCGGGACAGGGGTGGGTGGCTACACCTTC. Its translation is CASSPRPGTGVGGYTF.

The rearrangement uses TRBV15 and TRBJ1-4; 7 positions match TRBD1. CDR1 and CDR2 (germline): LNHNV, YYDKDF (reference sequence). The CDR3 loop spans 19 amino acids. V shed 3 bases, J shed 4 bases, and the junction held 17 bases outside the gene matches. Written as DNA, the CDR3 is TGTGCCACCAGCAGCAAGCATGACAGGGTCAATTCATTTAATGAAAAACTGTTTTTT. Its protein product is CATSSKHDRVNSFNEKLFF.

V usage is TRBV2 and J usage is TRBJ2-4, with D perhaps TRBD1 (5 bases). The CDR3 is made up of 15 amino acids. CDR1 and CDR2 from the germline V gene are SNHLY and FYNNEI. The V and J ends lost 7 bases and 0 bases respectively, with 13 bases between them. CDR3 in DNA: TGTGCCAGCAACCGACAGTTACTAGCCAAAAACATTCAGTACTTC. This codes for CASNRQLLAKNIQYF.